This entry lists 31 T cell receptor beta chains sequenced from one sample in a study of human T cells and chemical hapten exposure. One entry per CDR3 protein results from TCRdb running MiXCR on the RACE reads. Here the sample spans 27,000 or so distinct CDR3 sequences, 5.8% being singletons. Time point noted: patch test 3, about 24 weeks after DPC sensitization. The treatment is: therapeutic diphenylcyclopropenone sensitization with weekly scalp DPC. The sample consisted of whole blood, taken in connection with sensitization to the hapten diphenylcyclopropenone (DPC). The receptors come from a man younger than 40 with alopecia areata. Some clones in this sample may be carry-over from other donors' samples.

This clonotype was seen repeatedly, ten times or more. The CDR3 sequence is CASSQTTSEYNEQFF. The DNA for the CDR3 is TGTGCCAGCAGCCAAACGACTAGCGAGTACAATGAGCAGTTCTTC. V gene TRBV14 combines with J gene TRBJ2-1; 8 nucleotides align to TRBD2. The germline CDR1 and CDR2 sequences are SGHDN and FVKESK. Trimming removed 2 bases from V and 4 bases from J; junction bases left unmatched: 4. The CDR3 totals 15 residues.

This clonotype has a count of ten or more. CDR3 nucleotides: TGTGCCAGCAGCCAAGATTGGATTAGCGGAACCCAAAATACGCAGTATTTT. Translated, it gives CASSQDWISGTQNTQYF. V is TRBV4-2 and J is TRBJ2-3; D perhaps matches TRBD2 (6 bases). V was cut by 0 bases and J by 7 bases, with 20 bases left in between. The CDR3 sequence is 17 residues long. Germline V lookup: CDR1 LGHNA, CDR2 YNFKEQ.

This clonotype was recorded many times. The rearrangement joins TRBV29-1 to TRBJ1-2, with D maybe TRBD1 (6 bases). This CDR3 has 14 residues. Trimming pared 6 bases from V and 8 bases from J, leaving 22 bases between. Germline assignment: CDR1 SQVTM and CDR2 ANQGSEA. The CDR3 bases are TGCAGCGTCGACAAAGAGACAGGAAGATCAGGCTACACCTTC. Translation gives CSVDKETGRSGYTF.

This clonotype was recorded many times. V usage is TRBV6-2 or TRBV6-3 and J usage is TRBJ2-4, with 7 positions matching TRBD2. Germline CDR1 MNHEY, CDR2 SVGEGT. There are 16 residues in the CDR3. The trim removed 0 bases at V and 1 base at J, leaving 3 bases unmatched. The CDR3 bases are TGTGCCAGCAGTTACTCAAACGGGAGGGCCAAAAACATTCAGTACTTC. Encoded protein: CASSYSNGRAKNIQYF.

This clonotype showed up many times. The chain is built from TRBV20-1 and TRBJ2-2, with D perhaps TRBD1 or TRBD2 (5 bases each). Trimming shortened V by 1 base and J by 4 bases, and 13 bases separated the two germline ends. CDR1 and CDR2 (germline): DFQATT, SNEGSKA (reference sequence). The CDR3 is made up of 15 amino acids. The CDR3 DNA is TGCAGTGCTAGAGCAATTGGGGGAGCCACCGGGGAGCTGTTTTTT. Protein sequence: CSARAIGGATGELFF.

In this sample, this clonotype turned up many times. For the CDR3, the DNA is TGTGCCAGCAGTACCACAGAGACCCAGTACTTC. This sequence encodes CASSTTETQYF. J is TRBJ2-5 and V is TRBV7-8; D ambiguous. The V and J ends lost 6 bases and 4 bases respectively, with 6 bases between them. The CDR3 contains 11 residues. Germline CDR1 reads SGHVS; CDR2 reads FQNEAQ.

This clonotype has a count of ten or more. This sequence joins TRBV19 and TRBJ1-1; TRBD1 aligns across 7 bases. With 8 bases clipped from V and 6 bases from J, the junction kept 12 bases outside the gene matches. The germline V gene has CDR1 LNHDA and CDR2 SQIVND (reference sequence). The CDR3 length is 14 residues. The CDR3 loop reads CASRPLQGNAEAFF. In DNA, the CDR3 is TGTGCCAGTCGACCCCTACAGGGGAATGCTGAAGCTTTCTTT.

Comment on this clonotype: A much larger clone sits a single nucleotide away, making a read error possible. The CDR3 DNA sequence: TGCAGCGTTCCGGGACAGGGGGGAGTGTGGACCGGGGAGCTGTTTTTT. Translation: CSVPGQGGVWTGELFF. The chain uses TRBV29-1 and TRBJ2-2; TRBD1 agrees at 11 bases. The length of the CDR3 is 16 residues. Germline V CDR1 and CDR2: SQVTM, ANQGSEA. The trim removed 5 bases at V and 5 bases at J, leaving 10 bases unmatched.

There are many counts of this clonotype. The CDR3 nucleotides are TGTGCCAGCAGCCCGGGACACAGCATGAACACTGAAGCTTTCTTT. Its translation: CASSPGHSMNTEAFF. The chain employs TRBV5-6 and TRBJ1-1; possible D gene TRBD1, 6 bases. The CDR3 runs 15 residues. From germline, CDR1 is SGHDT and CDR2 YYEEEE. V was trimmed by 4 bases and J by 0 bases, leaving 13 bases between them.

This clonotype was found many times. The chain employs TRBV6-1 and TRBJ2-2, with TRBD1 identical over 8 bases. There are 23 residues in the CDR3. Trimming took 6 bases from V and 4 from J; bases not matched to a gene: 31. CDR1 and CDR2 (germline): MNHNS, SASEGT. Here the CDR3 DNA reads TGTGCCAGCAGCACAGGGGGAGTTGTCGGCACCGGGGAGCGAGTTGTCGGCACCGGGGAGCTGTTTTTT. Residues: CASSTGGVVGTGERVVGTGELFF.

The V and J genes are TRBV11-2 and TRBJ2-7; D unclear. The V end was cut by 8 bases, the J end by 3 bases, with 11 bases between. The CDR3 sequence is 12 residues long. Germline loops: CDR1 SGHAT, CDR2 FQNNGV. The CDR3 sequence: CASAGFGYEQYF. The DNA of the CDR3 is TGTGCCAGCGCTGGTTTCGGCTACGAGCAGTACTTC.

This clonotype has ten or more counts. V is TRBV7-9 and J is TRBJ2-1; 13 bases fit TRBD2. After removal of 6 bases from V and 7 bases from J, the junction contained 6 bases not matched to a gene. The CDR3 totals 15 residues. Looked up from germline, CDR1 is SEHNR and CDR2 is FQNEAQ (reference sequence). CDR3 sequence (DNA): TGTGCCAGCAGTTTGACTAGCGGGGGGTATAATGAGCAGTTCTTC. It yields the protein CASSLTSGGYNEQFF.

This clonotype was counted at least ten times. The rearrangement uses TRBV10-3 and TRBJ2-1; D possibly corresponds to TRBD1 (6 bases). The V gene lost 0 bases and the J gene lost 6 bases, with 9 bases spanning the gap. The CDR3 extends over 14 amino acids. The V gene's germline CDR1 is ENHRY and CDR2 SYGVKD. The CDR3 coding sequence is TGTGCCATCAGTGAGTCGGAGGACAGCAATGAGCAGTTCTTC. Protein: CAISESEDSNEQFF.

This clonotype was seen at least ten times. This chain links TRBV20-1 with TRBJ2-7, with D possibly called TRBD1 or TRBD2 (5 bases each). Trimming removed 1 base from V and 2 bases from J, with 9 bases in between. The CDR3 is 13 amino acids. Germline CDR1 is DFQATT and CDR2 is SNEGSKA (reference sequence). DNA for the CDR3: TGCAGTGCTAGAGGGGACCTCACCTACGAGCAGTACTTC. Residues: CSARGDLTYEQYF.

In this sample, this clonotype turned up many times. The rearrangement uses TRBV7-9 and TRBJ1-5; 8 nucleotides line up with TRBD1. The CDR3 runs to 14 residues. Trimming at V came to 5 bases and at J to 7 bases, leaving 7 bases not matched to a gene. CDR1 is SEHNR and CDR2 is FQNEAQ in the germline V gene (reference sequence). CDR3 protein: CASSRAGGEQPQHF. For the CDR3, the DNA is TGTGCCAGCAGCCGGGCAGGGGGCGAGCAGCCCCAGCATTTT.

Remarks on this clonotype: With a much larger clone just one base away, this may be a read error. The chain has TRBV12-3 or TRBV12-4 and TRBJ2-5, with 9 nucleotides matching TRBD1. This CDR3 contains 15 residues. Germline trimming cut 8 bases from V and 4 bases from J; bases unmatched to any gene: 11. The CDR3 spells CASGSPWTGVETQYF. CDR3 bases: TGTGCCAGCGGTTCACCGTGGACAGGGGTAGAGACCCAGTACTTC.

This clonotype came up many times. The genes are TRBV19 and TRBJ2-6; 10 nucleotides line up with TRBD1. V was pared by 1 base and J by 4 bases, with 1 base of the junction left unmatched. The CDR3 extends over 16 amino acids. The V gene's germline CDR1 is LNHDA and CDR2 SQIVND (reference sequence). CDR3 loop: CASSIGQGAGANVLTF. The DNA of the CDR3 is TGTGCCAGTAGTATAGGACAGGGGGCCGGGGCCAACGTCCTGACTTTC. Based on the CDR3 plus reference TRBV19 and TRBJ2-6, the full variable domain is DGGITQSPKYLFRKEGQNVTLSCEQNLNHDAMYWYRQDPGQGLRLIYYSQIVNDFQKGDIAEGYSVSREKKESFPLTVTSAQKNPTAFYLCASSIGQGAGANVLTFGAGSRLTVL.

This clonotype occurred many times. The chain carries TRBV18 and TRBJ2-7; the match to TRBD1 covers 12 bases. The length of the CDR3 is 14 residues. Trimming removed 4 bases from V and 6 bases from J; junction bases left unmatched: 4. Germline CDR1 and CDR2: KGHSH and LQKENI. The CDR3 DNA reads as TGTGCCAGCTCACTCGGGGACAGGGGGCGCGAGCAGTACTTC. Residues: CASSLGDRGREQYF.

The table lists this clonotype with many counts. The CDR3 DNA reads TGTGCCACCTCTTATAGCAATCAGCCCCAGCATTTT. Protein product: CATSYSNQPQHF. This chain links TRBV7-2 with TRBJ1-5; no reliable D call. V lost 10 bases to trimming and J lost 0 bases, with 7 bases between them. Germline V gene sequence: CDR1 SGHTA, CDR2 FQGNSA. The CDR3 has 12 residues.

This clonotype was observed a handful of times. The gene calls are TRBV6-2 or TRBV6-3 and TRBJ2-1; TRBD2 aligns across 11 bases. Germline trimming cut 7 bases from V and 5 bases from J; bases unmatched to any gene: 13. CDR3 length: 17 residues. Germline V gene lookup returns CDR1 MNHEY and CDR2 SVGEGT. The CDR3 spells CASKGTSGLLGHNEQFF. The CDR3 region has the DNA TGTGCCAGCAAGGGGACTAGCGGCCTCTTGGGGCACAATGAGCAGTTCTTC.

In this sample, this clonotype turned up many times. V gene TRBV6-6 combines with J gene TRBJ2-1, with unresolved D. The CDR3 is 13 amino acids. Trimming took 7 bases from V and 1 from J, leaving 8 bases between them. Germline-derived CDR1 and CDR2 are MNHNY and SVGAGI (reference sequence). In DNA, the CDR3 is TGTGCCAGCAAGGGCCCTTCCTACAATGAGCAGTTCTTC. It translates to CASKGPSYNEQFF.

The rearrangement links TRBV10-3 to TRBJ2-7; D is ambiguous. The CDR3 is 13 residues long. Germline CDR1 is ENHRY and CDR2 is SYGVKD. The germline V and J ends were trimmed by 2 bases and 5 bases, with 10 bases remaining between them. The DNA for the CDR3 is TGTGCCATCAGTGAGGAAAATGGCCACGAGCAGTACTTC. Residues: CAISEENGHEQYF.

Ten or more counts support this clonotype. V and J are TRBV7-2 and TRBJ1-5, with 11 bases aligning to TRBD1. The CDR3 spans 17 residues. Germline-derived CDR1 and CDR2 are SGHTA and FQGNSA. V lost 4 bases, J lost 0 bases, and 5 bases stayed unmatched. The DNA of the CDR3 is TGTGCCAGCAGCTCTGGGACAGGGGGGAATAGCAATCAGCCCCAGCATTTT. As protein: CASSSGTGGNSNQPQHF.

Ten or more counts support this clonotype. This chain joins TRBV7-9 and TRBJ2-7; D perhaps matches TRBD1 (5 bases). The CDR3 totals 16 residues. The V end lost 2 bases, the J end lost 2 bases, and 16 bases lay between the germline ends. Germline V gene sequence: CDR1 SEHNR, CDR2 FQNEAQ (reference sequence). CDR3 region: CASSLIVTGGPYEQYF. In DNA, the CDR3 is TGTGCCAGCAGCTTAATTGTTACAGGTGGCCCCTACGAGCAGTACTTC.

There are many counts of this clonotype. This chain connects TRBV27 to TRBJ2-5; possibly TRBD1 for D (6 bases). The CDR3 is 15 amino acids. V gave up 2 bases and J gave up 1 base, with 11 bases separating them. Germline CDR1 and CDR2: MNHEY and SMNVEV (reference sequence). This CDR3 reads CASSLGTGLQETQYF. The CDR3 nucleotides are TGTGCCAGCAGTTTAGGTACAGGGCTCCAAGAGACCCAGTACTTC.

This clonotype was detected ten times or more. The V call is TRBV6-2 or TRBV6-3, the J call TRBJ2-6; D uncertain. The CDR3 loop spans 14 amino acids. The V and J ends lost 6 bases and 0 bases respectively, with 6 bases between them. Germline V lookup: CDR1 MNHEY, CDR2 SVGEGT. Here the CDR3 reads CASSLTSGANVLTF. The CDR3 DNA sequence: TGTGCCAGCAGCCTCACCTCTGGGGCCAACGTCCTGACTTTC.

This clonotype was seen repeatedly, ten times or more. The genes are TRBV29-1 and TRBJ1-1; D unresolved. V shed 2 bases and J shed 1 base, with 8 bases lying between them. The CDR3 is 13 amino acids. Germline lookup yields CDR1 SQVTM and CDR2 ANQGSEA. Here the CDR3 reads CSVEPTENTEAFF. CDR3 coding DNA: TGCAGCGTTGAACCGACCGAGAACACTGAAGCTTTCTTT.

This clonotype appeared many times. The chain joins TRBV6-5 to TRBJ2-6; TRBD1 is a possible D gene (5 bases). The V gene lost 4 bases and the J gene lost 5 bases, with 12 bases spanning the gap. This CDR3 contains 15 residues. Germline loops: CDR1 MNHEY, CDR2 SVGAGI. CDR3 bases: TGTGCCAGCAGTTTGACAGCCTCCCGGGCCAACGTCCTGACTTTC. It is translated as CASSLTASRANVLTF.

V usage is TRBV6-2 or TRBV6-3 and J usage is TRBJ2-4; TRBD2 is a possible D gene (5 bases). This CDR3 contains 14 residues. V was shortened by 6 bases and J by 6 bases, with 15 bases between the two germline ends. The germline V gene encodes CDR1 MNHEY and CDR2 SVGEGT. CDR3 residues: CASSPTNLRNIQYF. DNA of the CDR3: TGTGCCAGCAGCCCGACTAATTTAAGAAACATTCAGTACTTC.

This clonotype has more than one count but fewer than ten. A read error may be the cause here, since a much bigger clone is one base away. This rearrangement joins TRBV30 to TRBJ2-3; a possible D gene is TRBD2 (5 bases). The CDR3 contains 13 residues. Germline loops: CDR1 GTSNPN, CDR2 SVGIG (reference sequence). The V end lost 0 bases, the J end lost 3 bases, and 7 bases lay between the germline ends. Here the CDR3 reads CAWSVRGTDTQYF. The CDR3 coding sequence is TGTGCCTGGAGTGTTCGGGGTACAGATACGCAGTATTTT.

This clonotype was observed at least ten times. V is TRBV6-5 and J is TRBJ2-1, with D perhaps matching TRBD1 (5 bases). V dropped 5 bases and J dropped 5 bases, with 10 bases sitting between them. In germline, CDR1 is MNHEY, CDR2 SVGAGI. The CDR3 spans 13 residues. CDR3 nucleotide sequence: TGTGCCAGCAGTCGCGGACAAGACAATGAGCAGTTCTTC. Its translation is CASSRGQDNEQFF.